Detailed here is one TCR beta chain. Antigen unknown. The entry originates in a study of shared clonotypes between healthy human individuals. Points from the study as a whole: Between a few donors, naive CD4 clonotypes were shared at a level of approximately 5%. In general, naive subsets displayed greater estimated richness than memory subsets did. Clonotypes shared by all four sorted-subset donors had higher generation probabilities than non-shared clonotypes. The study's rarefaction showed incomplete sorted-subset sequencing despite large depth.

The CDR3 runs to 16 residues. Germline V gene lookup returns CDR1 SGHTA and CDR2 FQGNSA. V was trimmed by 5 bases and J by 4 bases, leaving 21 bases between them. Sequencing used immunoSEQ multiplex PCR; TCRdb keeps in-frame clones, though not all of them. The sample contains about 1.1 million clones, roughly 77% of which appear only once. The material sequenced was memory CD4+ T cells from PBMCs. Subset reported: CD45RA-negative fraction. This clonotype originated in a man between 18 and 29 years old in good health. Some clones in this sample may be carry-over from other donors' samples. This chain uses TRBV7-2 with TRBJ2-7, with D maybe TRBD2 (6 bases). CDR3 bases: TGTGCCAGCAGCCAAGGGACTCCCGGCGACTTATACGAGCAGTACTTC. Protein product: CASSQGTPGDLYEQYF.